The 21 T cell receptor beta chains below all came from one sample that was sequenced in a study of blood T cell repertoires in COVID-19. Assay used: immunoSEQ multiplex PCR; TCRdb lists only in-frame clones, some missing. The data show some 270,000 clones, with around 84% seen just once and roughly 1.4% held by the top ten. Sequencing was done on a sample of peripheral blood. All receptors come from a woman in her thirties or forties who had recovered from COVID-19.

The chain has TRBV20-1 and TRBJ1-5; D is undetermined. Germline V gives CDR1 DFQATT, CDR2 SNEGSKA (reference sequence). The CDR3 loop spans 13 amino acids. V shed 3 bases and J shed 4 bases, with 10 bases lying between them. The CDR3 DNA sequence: TGCAGTGCTAGTTACGGGAGAAATCAGCCCCAGCATTTT. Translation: CSASYGRNQPQHF.

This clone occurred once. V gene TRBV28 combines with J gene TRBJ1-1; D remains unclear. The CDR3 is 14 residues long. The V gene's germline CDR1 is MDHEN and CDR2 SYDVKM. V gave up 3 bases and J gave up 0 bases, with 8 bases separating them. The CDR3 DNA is TGTGCCAGCAGTTTCCGAGGAGTGAACACTGAAGCTTTCTTT. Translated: CASSFRGVNTEAFF.

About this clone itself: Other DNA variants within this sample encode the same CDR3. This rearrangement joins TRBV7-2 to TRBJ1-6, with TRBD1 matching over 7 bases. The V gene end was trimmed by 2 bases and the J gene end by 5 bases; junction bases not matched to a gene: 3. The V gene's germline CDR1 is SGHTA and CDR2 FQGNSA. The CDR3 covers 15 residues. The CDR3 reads CASSLRGQDNSPLHF. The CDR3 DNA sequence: TGTGCCAGCAGCTTAAGGGGGCAGGATAATTCACCCCTCCACTTT.

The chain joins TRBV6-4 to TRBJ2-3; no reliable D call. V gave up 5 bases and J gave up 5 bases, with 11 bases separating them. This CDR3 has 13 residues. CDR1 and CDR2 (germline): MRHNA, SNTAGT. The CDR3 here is CASSRLSGDTQYF. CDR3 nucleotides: TGTGCCAGCAGTCGACTCTCCGGAGATACGCAGTATTTT.

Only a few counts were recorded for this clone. The CDR3 DNA sequence: TGTGCCAGCAGCTTACGGCGGGGGGTTGAAGAGACCCAGTACTTC. As protein: CASSLRRGVEETQYF. The chain is built from TRBV7-9 and TRBJ2-5; TRBD2 agrees at 8 bases. The CDR3 covers 15 residues. The V and J ends lost 2 bases and 3 bases, in that order; junction bases with no gene match: 5. Per the germline V gene, CDR1 is SEHNR and CDR2 is FQNEAQ (reference sequence).

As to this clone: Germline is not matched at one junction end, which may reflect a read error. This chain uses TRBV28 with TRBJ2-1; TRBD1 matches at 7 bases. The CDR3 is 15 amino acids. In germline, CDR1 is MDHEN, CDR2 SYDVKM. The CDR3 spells CASRVQGRSYNEQFF. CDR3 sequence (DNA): TGTGCCAGCAGAGTACAGGGGCGCTCCTATAATGAGCAGTTCTTC.

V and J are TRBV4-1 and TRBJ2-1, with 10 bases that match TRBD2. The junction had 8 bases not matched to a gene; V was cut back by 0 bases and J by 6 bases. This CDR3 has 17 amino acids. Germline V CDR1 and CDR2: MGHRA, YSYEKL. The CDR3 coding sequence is TGCGCCAGCAGCCAAGATGTTAGCGGGGGGCCCGGCAATGAGCAGTTCTTC. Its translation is CASSQDVSGGPGNEQFF.

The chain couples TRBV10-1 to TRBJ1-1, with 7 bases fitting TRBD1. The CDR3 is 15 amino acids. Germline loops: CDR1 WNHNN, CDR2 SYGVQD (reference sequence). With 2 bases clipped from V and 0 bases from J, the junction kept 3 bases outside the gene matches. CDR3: CASSETGTVNTEAFF. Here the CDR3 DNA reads TGCGCCAGCAGTGAGACCGGGACAGTGAACACTGAAGCTTTCTTT.

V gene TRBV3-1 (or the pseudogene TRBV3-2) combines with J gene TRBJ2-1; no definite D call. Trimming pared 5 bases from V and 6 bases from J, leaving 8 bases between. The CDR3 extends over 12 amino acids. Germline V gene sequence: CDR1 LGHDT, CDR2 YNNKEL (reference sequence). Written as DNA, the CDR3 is TGTGCCAGCAGCTTTCGAGGCAATGAGCAGTTCTTC. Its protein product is CASSFRGNEQFF.

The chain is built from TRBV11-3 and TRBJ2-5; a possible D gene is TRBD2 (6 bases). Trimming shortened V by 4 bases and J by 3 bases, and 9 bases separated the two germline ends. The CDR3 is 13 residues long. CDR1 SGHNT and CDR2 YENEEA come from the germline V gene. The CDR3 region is CASSSREKETQYF. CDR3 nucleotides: TGTGCCAGCAGCTCCCGGGAGAAAGAGACCCAGTACTTC.

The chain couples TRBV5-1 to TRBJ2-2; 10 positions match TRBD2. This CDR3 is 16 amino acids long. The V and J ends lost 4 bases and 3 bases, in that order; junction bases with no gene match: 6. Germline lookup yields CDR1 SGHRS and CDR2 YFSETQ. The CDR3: CASSRIAGGHTGELFF. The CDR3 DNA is TGCGCCAGCAGCCGTATAGCGGGGGGCCACACCGGGGAGCTGTTTTTT. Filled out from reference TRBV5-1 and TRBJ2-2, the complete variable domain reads KAGVTQTPRYLIKTRGQQVTLSCSPISGHRSVSWYQQTPGQGLQFLFEYFSETQRNKGNFPGRFSGRQFSNSRSEMNVSTLELGDSALYLCASSRIAGGHTGELFFGEGSRLTVL.

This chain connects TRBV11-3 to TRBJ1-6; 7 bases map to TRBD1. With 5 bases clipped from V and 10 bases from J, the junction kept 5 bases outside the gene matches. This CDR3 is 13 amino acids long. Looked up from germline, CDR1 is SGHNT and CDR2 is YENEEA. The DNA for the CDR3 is TGTGCCAGCAGCCCCGGGACAGACTCACCCCTCCACTTT. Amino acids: CASSPGTDSPLHF. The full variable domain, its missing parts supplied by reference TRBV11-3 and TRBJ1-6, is EAGVVQSPRYKIIEKKQPVAFWCNPISGHNTLYWYLQNLGQGPELLIRYENEEAVDDSQLPKDRFSAERLKGVDSTLKIQPAELGDSAVYLCASSPGTDSPLHFGNGTRLTVT.

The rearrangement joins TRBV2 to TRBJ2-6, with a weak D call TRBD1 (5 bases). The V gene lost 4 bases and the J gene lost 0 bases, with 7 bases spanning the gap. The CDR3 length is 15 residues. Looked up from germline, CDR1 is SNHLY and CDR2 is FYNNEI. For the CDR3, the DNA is TGTGCCAGCAGTGTCCAGGGCTCTGGGGCCAACGTCCTGACTTTC. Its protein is CASSVQGSGANVLTF. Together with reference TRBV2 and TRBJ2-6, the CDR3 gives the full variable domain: EPEVTQTPSHQVTQMGQEVILRCVPISNHLYFYWYRQILGQKVEFLVSFYNNEISEKSEIFDDQFSVERPDGSNFTLKIRSTKLEDSAMYFCASSVQGSGANVLTFGAGSRLTVL.

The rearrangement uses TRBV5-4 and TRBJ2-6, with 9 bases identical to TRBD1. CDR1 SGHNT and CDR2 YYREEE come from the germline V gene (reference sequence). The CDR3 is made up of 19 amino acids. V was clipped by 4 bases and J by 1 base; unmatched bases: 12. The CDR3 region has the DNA TGTGCCAGCAGCCCTCGTACGGGACAGGGTTTATCTGGGGCCAACGTCCTGACTTTC. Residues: CASSPRTGQGLSGANVLTF.

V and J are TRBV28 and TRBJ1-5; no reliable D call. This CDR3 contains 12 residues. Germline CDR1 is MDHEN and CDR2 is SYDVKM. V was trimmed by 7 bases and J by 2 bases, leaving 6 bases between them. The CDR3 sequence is CASTSGNQPQHF. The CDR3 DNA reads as TGTGCCAGCACTTCCGGCAATCAGCCCCAGCATTTT.

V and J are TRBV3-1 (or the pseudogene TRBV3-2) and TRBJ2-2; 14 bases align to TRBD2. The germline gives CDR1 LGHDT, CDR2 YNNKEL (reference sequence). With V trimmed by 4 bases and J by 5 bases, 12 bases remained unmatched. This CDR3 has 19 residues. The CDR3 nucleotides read TGTGCCAGCAGCCGAATTTCCGGGACTAGCGGGGGTATTACCGGGGAGCTGTTTTTT. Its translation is CASSRISGTSGGITGELFF.

The CDR3 reads CASSFYRGYTF. CDR3 sequence (DNA): TGTGCCAGCAGCTTTTACCGGGGCTACACCTTC. This rearrangement joins TRBV7-9 to TRBJ1-2; D gene unclear. The V end lost 3 bases, the J end lost 8 bases, and 7 bases lay between the germline ends. This CDR3 contains 11 residues. Germline CDR1 reads SEHNR; CDR2 reads FQNEAQ (reference sequence).

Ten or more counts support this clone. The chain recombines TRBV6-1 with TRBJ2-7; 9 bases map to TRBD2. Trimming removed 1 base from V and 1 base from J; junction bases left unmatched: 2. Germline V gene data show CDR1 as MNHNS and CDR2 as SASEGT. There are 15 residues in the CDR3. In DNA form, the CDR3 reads TGTGCCAGCAGTGAAGAGCTAGCGGGGTCCTACGAGCAGTACTTC. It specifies CASSEELAGSYEQYF.

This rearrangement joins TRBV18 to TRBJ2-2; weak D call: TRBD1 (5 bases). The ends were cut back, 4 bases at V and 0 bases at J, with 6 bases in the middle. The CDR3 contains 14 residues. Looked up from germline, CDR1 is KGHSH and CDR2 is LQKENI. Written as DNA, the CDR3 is TGTGCCAGCTCACTGACAGCGAACACCGGGGAGCTGTTTTTT. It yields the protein CASSLTANTGELFF. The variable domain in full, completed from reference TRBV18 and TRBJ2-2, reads NAGVMQNPRHLVRRRGQEARLRCSPMKGHSHVYWYRQLPEEGLKFMVYLQKENIIDESGMPKERFSAEFPKEGPSILRIQQVVRGDSAAYFCASSLTANTGELFFGEGSRLTVL.

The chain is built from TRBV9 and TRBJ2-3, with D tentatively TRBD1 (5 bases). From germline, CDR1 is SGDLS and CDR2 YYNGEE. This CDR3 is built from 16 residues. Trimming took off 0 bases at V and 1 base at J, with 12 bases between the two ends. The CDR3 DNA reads TGTGCCAGCAGCGTAGGTAGGGGCTTTCGCACAGATACGCAGTATTTT. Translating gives CASSVGRGFRTDTQYF.

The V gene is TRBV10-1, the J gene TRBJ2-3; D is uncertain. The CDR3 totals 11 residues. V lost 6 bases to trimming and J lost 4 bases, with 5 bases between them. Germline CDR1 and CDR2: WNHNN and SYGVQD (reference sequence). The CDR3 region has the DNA TGCGCCAGCAGCAACTCAGATACGCAGTATTTT. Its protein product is CASSNSDTQYF.